This TCR beta chain stems from a study of cytomegalovirus exposure and HLA in healthy donors. Study information: From donors who were HLA-typed, an early data release held around 80 million unique TCRs. Study observations and caveats: Being productive about 87% or about 30% of the time was typical of most TCR beta V segments in an earlier analysis. Cytomegalovirus association was listed for 150 to 200 TCR beta chains. CMV serostatus was the only recorded immune exposure for donors.

Germline V CDR1 and CDR2: LNHDA, SQIVND (reference sequence). This CDR3 is 14 amino acids long. With V trimmed by 5 bases and J by 6 bases, 9 bases remained unmatched. This PCR relied on a set of 60 Vbeta primers and 13 Jbeta primers. Data came from immunoSEQ multiplex PCR; TCRdb stores just in-frame clones and leaves some out. The sample carries over 150,000 clones, 80% recorded once. Turning to this clone: Its specificity is not known.

Sequencing was done on a sample of PBMCs. The receptor was derived from a woman aged 40 to 50 in good health and CMV-seropositive. The chain employs TRBV19 and TRBJ2-5; 7 bases agree with TRBD2. CDR3 protein: CASSPGEGRKTQYF. DNA of the CDR3: TGTGCCAGTAGTCCCGGGGAGGGGCGAAAGACCCAGTACTTC.